The 25 T cell receptor beta chains below were found in one sample sequenced in a study of a mutant IDH1 vaccine in newly diagnosed glioma. Libraries were prepared by immunoSEQ multiplex PCR; TCRdb keeps only in-frame clonotypes and omits some of them. The sample lists 45,000 to 60,000 clones, 88% seen once, with around 6% in the top ten. No antigen has been assigned to these receptors. As for time point: week 35, safety follow-up. A single vaccine dose contained 300 ug of mutant IDH1 20-mer peptide, and topical imiquimod was used with it. Sequencing used PBMCs, obtained from a glioma patient whose treatment included an IDH1 peptide vaccine. These receptors came from a woman in her 40s with glioma.

This clone was recorded only once. V is TRBV28 and J is TRBJ2-7, with a tentative D call TRBD1 (6 bases). Looked up from germline, CDR1 is MDHEN and CDR2 is SYDVKM. Trimming pared 9 bases from V and 3 bases from J, leaving 18 bases between. The CDR3 is 14 residues long. The CDR3: CASAPGHTRYEQYF. DNA for the CDR3: TGTGCCAGTGCACCGGGACATACACGCTACGAGCAGTACTTC.

The V and J genes are TRBV4-1 and TRBJ1-2; D is unresolved. Germline CDR1 MGHRA, CDR2 YSYEKL. The CDR3 is 13 residues long. The ends were cut back, 4 bases at V and 3 bases at J, with 9 bases in the middle. CDR3: CASSLNGDYGYTF. The DNA for the CDR3 is TGCGCCAGCAGCCTTAATGGTGACTATGGCTACACCTTC.

The V gene is TRBV19, the J gene TRBJ2-3; tentative D call: TRBD2 (6 bases). Germline lookup yields CDR1 LNHDA and CDR2 SQIVND (reference sequence). The CDR3 is 16 residues long. The V and J ends lost 5 bases and 3 bases respectively, with 18 bases between them. The DNA of the CDR3 is TGTGCCAGTAGTCCCAGTTCGGCGGGATCGACAGATACGCAGTATTTT. Its protein is CASSPSSAGSTDTQYF.

This sequence joins TRBV2 and TRBJ1-2; perhaps TRBD1 as D (5 bases). Looked up from germline, CDR1 is SNHLY and CDR2 is FYNNEI. Trimming left V 6 bases short and J 0 bases short, with 17 bases between. This CDR3 region has 16 residues. As DNA, the CDR3 is TGTGCCAGCAGCCTACCTGCCGGGACGGCTAACTATGGCTACACCTTC. It is translated as CASSLPAGTANYGYTF.

This clone came up once. The rearrangement joins TRBV6-6 to TRBJ1-1; D is unclear. The CDR3 is made up of 13 amino acids. Deletions cut 2 bases from V and 0 bases from J, with 4 bases between. CDR1 and CDR2 (germline): MNHNY, SVGAGI (reference sequence). The CDR3 nucleotides are TGTGCCAGCAGTTACGCGGTGAACACTGAAGCTTTCTTT. Residues: CASSYAVNTEAFF.

Only one count was recorded for this clone. The rearrangement links TRBV27 to TRBJ2-7, with 10 bases aligning to TRBD1. Germline CDR1 MNHEY, CDR2 SMNVEV (reference sequence). The V and J ends lost 6 bases and 2 bases, in that order; junction bases with no gene match: 4. The CDR3 contains 14 residues. The CDR3 DNA reads as TGTGCCAGCAGCCGACAGGGGGCTACCTACGAGCAGTACTTC. Residues: CASSRQGATYEQYF.

The V call is TRBV15, the J call TRBJ2-2; 11 bases agree with TRBD2. V was clipped by 3 bases and J by 5 bases; unmatched bases: 11. Germline lookup yields CDR1 LNHNV and CDR2 YYDKDF (reference sequence). The CDR3 has 18 amino acids. The CDR3 DNA is TGTGCCACCAGCAGGGATGGGACTAGCGGAGGGGGGACCGGGGAGCTGTTTTTT. It codes for CATSRDGTSGGGTGELFF.

The gene calls are TRBV4-1 and TRBJ2-7, with 9 positions matching TRBD2. After removal of 2 bases from V and 4 bases from J, the junction contained 6 bases not matched to a gene. The V gene's germline CDR1 is MGHRA and CDR2 YSYEKL. The CDR3 is 15 amino acids. The CDR3 nucleotides are TGCGCCAGCAGCCAACCCACTAGCGGGCGGTACGAGCAGTACTTC. Translation gives CASSQPTSGRYEQYF.

The chain carries TRBV7-8 and TRBJ2-7; maybe TRBD2 (5 bases). Per the germline V gene, CDR1 is SGHVS and CDR2 is FQNEAQ. This CDR3 is 14 amino acids long. Trimming pared 3 bases from V and 1 base from J, leaving 10 bases between. The CDR3 DNA reads as TGTGCCAGCAGCTTGACCTCGGGGTCCTACGAGCAGTACTTC. Translated, it gives CASSLTSGSYEQYF.

The chain couples TRBV14 to TRBJ2-7; perhaps D is TRBD1 or TRBD2 (6 bases each). Germline V gene sequence: CDR1 SGHDN, CDR2 FVKESK. Between the trimmed V and J ends, which lost 6 bases and 7 bases, there was a span of 22 bases. This CDR3 has 15 amino acids. CDR3 DNA: TGTGCCAGCAGTGAAATCGGCAGGGGAGGTTTTGAGCAGTACTTC. Encoded protein: CASSEIGRGGFEQYF.

J is TRBJ1-4 and V is TRBV6-5, with 8 bases matching TRBD1. Trimming took 0 bases from V and 10 from J; bases not matched to a gene: 10. Germline assignment: CDR1 MNHEY and CDR2 SVGAGI. The CDR3 totals 16 residues. In DNA form, the CDR3 reads TGTGCCAGCAGTTACTCGATAACTGGACAGGGTGGAAAACTGTTTTTT. Translated, it gives CASSYSITGQGGKLFF.

This clone was found once. CDR3 bases: TGCGCCAGCAGCTACGAAAGCGGGAGTCCCTACGAGCAGTACTTC. Translation: CASSYESGSPYEQYF. V is TRBV5-1 and J is TRBJ2-7, with TRBD2 identical over 8 bases. The CDR3 consists of 15 residues. Per the germline V gene, CDR1 is SGHRS and CDR2 is YFSETQ. The J segment lost 2 bases and the V segment lost 3 bases, leaving 7 bases of the junction unmatched.

This clone was seen more than once but under ten times. This chain connects TRBV5-1 to TRBJ2-1; 12 bases match TRBD2. Germline V lookup: CDR1 SGHRS, CDR2 YFSETQ. V shed 4 bases, J shed 6 bases, and the junction held 5 bases outside the gene matches. The CDR3 runs 15 residues. CDR3 DNA: TGCGCCAGCAGCCCACTAGCGGGAGGCCCCAATGAGCAGTTCTTC. It is translated as CASSPLAGGPNEQFF.

The rearrangement joins TRBV7-9 to TRBJ1-2; D not resolved. There are 14 residues in the CDR3. CDR1 and CDR2 from the germline V gene are SEHNR and FQNEAQ (reference sequence). Trimming cost V 4 bases and J 4 bases, with 13 bases left between them. The CDR3 DNA is TGTGCCAGCAGCTCCGGATTCTTGAGCTATGGCTACACCTTC. Translation gives CASSSGFLSYGYTF.

The chain combines TRBV5-1 with TRBJ2-5; TRBD2 matches 7 bases. Looked up from germline, CDR1 is SGHRS and CDR2 is YFSETQ. This CDR3 is built from 14 residues. V was pared by 2 bases and J by 1 base, with 2 bases of the junction left unmatched. This chain's CDR3 is CASSFSGPQETQYF. CDR3 DNA: TGCGCCAGCAGCTTTAGCGGGCCCCAAGAGACCCAGTACTTC.

This sequence joins TRBV5-4 and TRBJ2-5; perhaps TRBD1 as D (7 bases). The V end was cut by 4 bases, the J end by 1 base, with 11 bases between. Germline V gives CDR1 SGHNT, CDR2 YYREEE (reference sequence). CDR3 size: 14 residues. As DNA, the CDR3 is TGTGCCAGCAGCCGGGGGACAGCCCAAGAGACCCAGTACTTC. It is translated as CASSRGTAQETQYF.

This clone has only one observation. The chain carries TRBV11-2 and TRBJ2-2; D perhaps matches TRBD2 (6 bases). Germline loops: CDR1 SGHAT, CDR2 FQNNGV. The CDR3 has 15 residues. V gave up 3 bases and J gave up 4 bases, with 12 bases separating them. CDR3 protein: CASSFGGTSTGELFF. The CDR3 DNA is TGTGCCAGCAGCTTTGGCGGGACTTCCACCGGGGAGCTGTTTTTT.

This clone is a singleton in its sample. J is TRBJ2-1 and V is TRBV5-1; TRBD2 is a possible D gene (6 bases). There are 13 residues in the CDR3. The germline V gene has CDR1 SGHRS and CDR2 YFSETQ. Trimming left V 4 bases short and J 8 bases short, with 13 bases between. CDR3 in DNA: TGCGCCAGCAGCGCGGGACCAACCGATGAGCAGTTCTTC. It translates to CASSAGPTDEQFF. Full variable domain (missing parts from reference TRBV5-1 and TRBJ2-1): KAGVTQTPRYLIKTRGQQVTLSCSPISGHRSVSWYQQTPGQGLQFLFEYFSETQRNKGNFPGRFSGRQFSNSRSEMNVSTLELGDSALYLCASSAGPTDEQFFGPGTRLTVL.

The V and J genes are TRBV5-1 and TRBJ2-7; D call uncertain. The CDR3 spans 13 residues. In germline, CDR1 is SGHRS, CDR2 YFSETQ. With 5 bases removed from V and 2 bases from J, the gap between germline ends came to 11 bases. This CDR3 reads CASSMDGTYEQYF. The CDR3 DNA follows: TGCGCCAGCAGTATGGACGGAACCTACGAGCAGTACTTC.

The rearrangement uses TRBV5-1 and TRBJ2-1; 10 bases match TRBD1. Germline V lookup: CDR1 SGHRS, CDR2 YFSETQ. There are 14 residues in the CDR3. V shed 2 bases, J shed 7 bases, and the junction held 3 bases outside the gene matches. The CDR3 nucleotides are TGCGCCAGCAGCTTCCGACAGGGGGCAAATGAGCAGTTCTTC. Its protein is CASSFRQGANEQFF.

V usage is TRBV4-1 and J usage is TRBJ1-2; a weak D match, TRBD1 (5 bases). Looked up from germline, CDR1 is MGHRA and CDR2 is YSYEKL. Trimming cost V 6 bases and J 7 bases, with 21 bases left between them. There are 15 residues in the CDR3. This CDR3 reads CASSGAGPALGGYTF. The CDR3 DNA follows: TGCGCCAGCAGTGGGGCAGGGCCCGCTCTGGGTGGCTACACCTTC.

The V call is TRBV4-1, the J call TRBJ1-3; weak D call: TRBD1 (5 bases). V lost 5 bases and J 1 base, leaving 9 bases between the germline ends. CDR3 length: 14 amino acids. Germline V lookup: CDR1 MGHRA, CDR2 YSYEKL. The CDR3 protein is CASSSPGSGNTIYF. The CDR3, as DNA: TGCGCCAGCAGCTCCCCAGGGTCTGGAAACACCATATATTTT.

The chain couples TRBV7-8 to TRBJ2-3, with D perhaps matching TRBD2 (5 bases). The V end lost 3 bases, the J end lost 1 base, and 8 bases lay between the germline ends. The CDR3 spans 14 residues. Germline CDR1 and CDR2: SGHVS and FQNEAQ. In DNA, the CDR3 is TGTGCCAGCAGCTTTGCGGGCGGCACAGATACGCAGTATTTT. Translation gives CASSFAGGTDTQYF. Full variable domain (rest looked up from reference TRBV7-8 and TRBJ2-3): GAGVSQSPRYKVAKRGQDVALRCDPISGHVSLFWYQQALGQGPEFLTYFQNEAQLDKSGLPSDRFFAERPEGSVSTLKIQRTQQEDSAVYLCASSFAGGTDTQYFGPGTRLTVL.

The gene calls are TRBV5-1 and TRBJ1-1, with D tentatively TRBD1 (6 bases). V was cut by 0 bases and J by 0 bases, with 12 bases left in between. The CDR3 loop spans 16 amino acids. In germline, CDR1 is SGHRS, CDR2 YFSETQ. The CDR3 DNA reads TGCGCCAGCAGCTTGGGGACAGTTCCTCTGAACACTGAAGCTTTCTTT. It yields the protein CASSLGTVPLNTEAFF.

The CDR3 DNA follows: TGTGCCAGCACCCCCTTGGGGGCCTACGAGCAGTACTTC. It is translated as CASTPLGAYEQYF. The rearrangement links TRBV5-6 to TRBJ2-7, with D possibly called TRBD1 or TRBD2 (5 bases each). The germline V gene has CDR1 SGHDT and CDR2 YYEEEE. Trimming cost V 6 bases and J 2 bases, with 12 bases left between them. The CDR3 is 13 residues long.